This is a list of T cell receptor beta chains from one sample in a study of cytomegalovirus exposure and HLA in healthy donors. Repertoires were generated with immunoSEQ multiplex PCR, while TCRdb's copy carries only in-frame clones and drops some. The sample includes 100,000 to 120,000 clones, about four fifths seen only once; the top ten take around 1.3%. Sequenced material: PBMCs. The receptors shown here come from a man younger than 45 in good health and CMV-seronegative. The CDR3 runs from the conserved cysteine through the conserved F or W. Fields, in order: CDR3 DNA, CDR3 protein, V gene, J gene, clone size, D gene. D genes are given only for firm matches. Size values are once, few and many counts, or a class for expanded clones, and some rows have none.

TGTGCCAGCAGCCAATCGCGGGCAGGAAACAATGAGCAGTTCTTC	CASSQSRAGNNEQFF	TRBV16	TRBJ2-1	few	NA
TGTGCCAGCAGCCCAGCAGGGGGGTGGCAGACCCAGTACTTC	CASSPAGGWQTQYF	TRBV7-2	TRBJ2-5	NA	NA
TGTGCCAGCAGTGAAGGGACCCTCATGGAGGAGCAGTACTTC	CASSEGTLMEEQYF	TRBV6-1	TRBJ2-5	NA	NA
TGTGCCAGCAGCTTAGCCGACAGCTATGGCTACACCTTC	CASSLADSYGYTF	TRBV7-2	TRBJ1-2	NA	NA
TGCGCCAGCAGTCAACCGCCACGACAGGGGGGGAACTACGAGCAGTACTTC	CASSQPPRQGGNYEQYF	TRBV23-1	TRBJ2-7	once	TRBD1
TGTGCCACCAGCAGAGGGATTAGCAACCAGCCCCAGCATTTT	CATSRGISNQPQHF	TRBV15	TRBJ1-5	NA	NA
TGTGCCAGCAGTGATCTAGCCGAGGGTGGGGCCCAGTACTTC	CASSDLAEGGAQYF	TRBV2	TRBJ2-5	NA	NA
TGTGCCAGCAGCTTGGCCGGGACAGCGCTAAATGAAAAACTGTTTTTT	CASSLAGTALNEKLFF	TRBV5-4	TRBJ1-4	NA	TRBD1
TGTGCCAGCAAAGAGACAGGGGGGCCAGATACGCAGTATTTT	CASKETGGPDTQYF	TRBV6-1	TRBJ2-3	NA	TRBD1
TGTGCCAGCAGCCAAGTACTAGCCAGCTCCTACGAGCAGTACTTC	CASSQVLASSYEQYF	TRBV14	TRBJ2-7	NA	NA
TGTGCCAGCAGTTCCATATTCCCGCGTGATGCCTATGGCTACACCTTC	CASSSIFPRDAYGYTF	TRBV27	TRBJ1-2	NA	NA
TGTGCCTGGAGTGTAAGGGGCAGCTACATGAACACTGAAGCTTTCTTT	CAWSVRGSYMNTEAFF	TRBV30	TRBJ1-1	NA	NA
TGTGCCAGCAGTAAACCCGGGACAGGGATTAACGAGCAGTACTTC	CASSKPGTGINEQYF	TRBV5-6	TRBJ2-7	NA	TRBD1
TGTGCCAGCAGCACAGGACTAGCGGGGTACAATGAGCAGTTCTTC	CASSTGLAGYNEQFF	TRBV7-2	TRBJ2-1	NA	TRBD2
TGTGCCAGCAGTCGGGGGTCGGCAGATACGCAGTATTTT	CASSRGSADTQYF	TRBV7-9	TRBJ2-3	NA	NA
TGTGCCAGCTCATCCGGGACAGGACACTACGAGCAGTACTTC	CASSSGTGHYEQYF	TRBV18	TRBJ2-7	few	TRBD1